The 18 T cell receptor beta chains in this list originate from one sample, sequenced in a study of shared clonotypes between healthy human individuals. Using immunoSEQ multiplex PCR, the repertoire was profiled, and TCRdb retains in-frame clones only, with some absent. The data contain roughly 640,000 clones, approximately 74% of them seen just once; the ten biggest clones take up 1.5% to 2%. Sequencing was performed on memory CD4+ T cells sorted from blood. Subset of the sample: CD45RA-negative fraction. These receptors all come from a woman aged 25-40 years in good health.

This clone occurred a few times. This chain links TRBV2 with TRBJ2-5; 9 nucleotides match TRBD2. CDR1 and CDR2 (germline): SNHLY, FYNNEI. Trimming took 3 bases from V and 5 from J; bases not matched to a gene: 7. CDR3 size: 15 residues. In DNA, the CDR3 is TGTGCCAGCAGTGATTGGCTAGCGGGATTGGAGACCCAGTACTTC. It codes for CASSDWLAGLETQYF.

The chain has TRBV5-8 and TRBJ2-6, with D uncertain. The CDR3 has 15 amino acids. The ends were cut back, 0 bases at V and 0 bases at J, with 4 bases in the middle. The germline CDR1 and CDR2 sequences are SGHTS and YDEGEE. The CDR3 DNA is TGTGCCAGCAGCTTGGGGCTCTCTGGGGCCAACGTCCTGACTTTC. Translated: CASSLGLSGANVLTF.

This clone was counted once. The chain employs TRBV10-2 and TRBJ2-7; 13 nucleotides agree with TRBD2. The V gene end was trimmed by 5 bases and the J gene end by 7 bases; junction bases not matched to a gene: 8. This CDR3 is 15 amino acids long. Germline V lookup: CDR1 WSHSY, CDR2 SAAADI. CDR3 in amino acids: CASSHRLAGGNEQYF. The CDR3 DNA is TGCGCCAGCAGTCACCGACTAGCGGGAGGCAATGAGCAGTACTTC.

V is TRBV5-8 and J is TRBJ2-5; TRBD2 aligns across 8 bases. This CDR3 is built from 16 residues. J lost 1 base, V lost 2 bases, and 7 bases had no gene match. Germline V gene sequence: CDR1 SGHTS, CDR2 YDEGEE. Here the CDR3 reads CASSFLAGFPQETQYF. DNA of the CDR3: TGTGCCAGCAGCTTTTTAGCGGGATTCCCCCAAGAGACCCAGTACTTC. Full variable domain (remainder filled in from reference TRBV5-8 and TRBJ2-5): EAGVTQSPTHLIKTRGQQATLRCSPISGHTSVYWYQQALGLGLQFLLWYDEGEERNRGNFPPRFSGRQFPNYSSELNVNALELEDSALYLCASSFLAGFPQETQYFGPGTRLLVL.

The rearrangement links TRBV5-5 to TRBJ1-1, with a possible D match to TRBD1 (5 bases). CDR1 and CDR2 (germline): SGHKS, YYEKEE (reference sequence). V was clipped by 1 base and J by 2 bases, with 9 bases between them. The CDR3 spans 14 residues. DNA for the CDR3: TGTGCCAGCAGCTTGAGCTGGGGCAACACTGAAGCTTTCTTT. As protein: CASSLSWGNTEAFF.

The CDR3 is CASSESGSGRWNEQFF. The CDR3 coding sequence is TGTGCCAGCAGTGAATCGGGCAGCGGGAGGTGGAATGAGCAGTTCTTC. The chain employs TRBV25-1 and TRBJ2-1; 9 bases match TRBD2. V dropped 1 base and J dropped 7; count of bases not matched to a gene: 8. CDR3 length: 16 residues. CDR1 MGHDK and CDR2 SYGVNS come from the germline V gene.

The CDR3 DNA sequence: TGTGCCAGCAGTAGAAGCGCGGGGTTAGGCACTGAAGCTTTCTTT. It is translated as CASSRSAGLGTEAFF. The J gene is TRBJ1-1, the V gene TRBV6-1; D is unclear. V lost 5 bases, J lost 4 bases, and 17 bases lay in between. CDR1 MNHNS and CDR2 SASEGT come from the germline V gene. The CDR3 has 15 amino acids.

The J gene is TRBJ2-7, the V gene TRBV19, with TRBD2 matching 11 bases. The J segment lost 0 bases and the V segment lost 6 bases, leaving 1 base of the junction unmatched. The CDR3 has 14 amino acids. The V gene's germline CDR1 is LNHDA and CDR2 SQIVND (reference sequence). CDR3 sequence (DNA): TGTGCCAGTAGGACTAGCGGGGTCTCCTACGAGCAGTACTTC. This encodes CASRTSGVSYEQYF.

The genes are TRBV5-1 and TRBJ1-4, with a possible D match to TRBD1 (5 bases). The CDR3 extends over 14 amino acids. The V end lost 4 bases, the J end lost 4 bases, and 11 bases lay between the germline ends. CDR1 and CDR2 (germline): SGHRS, YFSETQ. In nucleotides, the CDR3 is TGCGCCAGCAGCGGCGGGGGGAATAATGAAAAACTGTTTTTT. Amino acid sequence: CASSGGGNNEKLFF.

The gene calls are TRBV7-6 and TRBJ2-3; D perhaps matches TRBD2 (5 bases). The germline CDR1 and CDR2 sequences are SGHVS and FNYEAQ. The CDR3 spans 12 residues. V lost 2 bases and J lost 6, with 6 bases in between. The CDR3 loop is CASSLIADTQYF. The CDR3 DNA sequence: TGTGCCAGCAGCTTAATAGCGGATACGCAGTATTTT. Looking up the rest from reference TRBV7-6 and TRBJ2-3 gives the full variable domain: GAGVSQSPRYKVTKRGQDVALRCDPISGHVSLYWYRQALGQGPEFLTYFNYEAQQDKSGLPNDRFSAERPEGSISTLTIQRTEQRDSAMYRCASSLIADTQYFGPGTRLTVL.

Here the CDR3 reads CAISEGKIRGYGYTF. As DNA, the CDR3 is TGTGCCATCAGTGAAGGGAAGATACGGGGCTATGGCTACACCTTC. The chain is built from TRBV10-3 and TRBJ1-2; D ambiguous. The CDR3 contains 15 residues. The germline V gene encodes CDR1 ENHRY and CDR2 SYGVKD. With 3 bases removed from V and 4 bases from J, the gap between germline ends came to 15 bases.

The chain joins TRBV29-1 to TRBJ2-5; D call uncertain. This CDR3 contains 13 residues. Per the germline V gene, CDR1 is SQVTM and CDR2 is ANQGSEA. The V and J ends lost 8 bases and 5 bases respectively, with 18 bases between them. DNA of the CDR3: TGCAGCACCGCTAAGGGCGCCGGGGAGACCCAGTACTTC. Protein: CSTAKGAGETQYF.

The chain links TRBV7-2 to TRBJ2-1, with 7 bases aligning to TRBD1. This CDR3 is 15 amino acids long. The ends lost 1 base at V and 2 bases at J; junction bases unmatched: 2. Germline lookup yields CDR1 SGHTA and CDR2 FQGNSA. In nucleotides, the CDR3 is TGTGCCAGCAGCTTAGAAGGGGGCGCCTACAATGAGCAGTTCTTC. Its translation: CASSLEGGAYNEQFF.

The genes are TRBV4-2 and TRBJ1-3; TRBD1 is a possible D gene (6 bases). The V and J ends lost 0 bases and 4 bases respectively, with 16 bases between them. The CDR3 runs 17 residues. CDR1 and CDR2 (germline): LGHNA, YNFKEQ. The CDR3 here is CASSQDGVRGRGNTIYF. In DNA, the CDR3 is TGTGCCAGCAGCCAAGATGGCGTCAGGGGAAGGGGAAACACCATATATTTT.

This chain links TRBV10-1 with TRBJ2-7, with D perhaps matching TRBD2 (7 bases). The germline V gene has CDR1 WNHNN and CDR2 SYGVQD (reference sequence). With 3 bases removed from V and 3 bases from J, the gap between germline ends came to 12 bases. This CDR3 is built from 14 residues. CDR3 DNA sequence: TGCGCCAGCAGTGAAGGCGGGGGCTTCTACGAGCAGTACTTC. It yields the protein CASSEGGGFYEQYF.

This clone was counted once. The V gene is TRBV28, the J gene TRBJ1-5; no clear D. The CDR3 is 18 amino acids. V lost 3 bases to trimming and J lost 0 bases, with 18 bases between them. Germline V lookup: CDR1 MDHEN, CDR2 SYDVKM. The CDR3 coding sequence is TGTGCCAGCAGTTTTTCCCCGATACGGTTTTATAGCAATCAGCCCCAGCATTTT. Its translation: CASSFSPIRFYSNQPQHF.

The V call is TRBV6-1, the J call TRBJ2-7; 10 nucleotides line up with TRBD1. The germline V gene has CDR1 MNHNS and CDR2 SASEGT. J gave up 1 base and V 5 bases, and 5 bases lay outside the gene matches. This CDR3 is built from 15 residues. The CDR3 nucleotides read TGTGCCAGCAGTAACCGGGACAGGGGATCCTACGAGCAGTACTTC. Amino acids: CASSNRDRGSYEQYF.

The chain combines TRBV28 with TRBJ1-5, with D possibly TRBD1 on 5 matching bases. The germline V gene has CDR1 MDHEN and CDR2 SYDVKM. This CDR3 is 16 amino acids long. With 4 bases removed from V and 0 bases from J, the gap between germline ends came to 13 bases. The CDR3 region is CASSWDQRYSNQPQHF. CDR3 in DNA: TGTGCCAGCAGTTGGGACCAACGCTATAGCAATCAGCCCCAGCATTTT.